These 5 T cell receptor beta chains originate from one sample sequenced in a study of shared clonotypes between healthy human individuals. Profiling relied on immunoSEQ multiplex PCR, and the TCRdb table lists in-frame clones only, not all of them. The sample has approximately 2,000,000 clones; 90% to 95% are singletons. CD45RO negativity and positive selection for CCR7 defined naive CD8 cells, a population that excluded terminally differentiated effector memory CD45RA+ cells. Sequencing was performed on naive CD8+ T cells from PBMCs. These receptors were obtained from a man in his late teens or twenties in good health. Some clones in this sample may be carry-over from other donors' samples.

The chain recombines TRBV18 with TRBJ1-1; weak D call: TRBD1 (5 bases). Trimming took 2 bases from V and 1 from J, leaving 20 bases between them. There are 18 residues in the CDR3. The germline CDR1 and CDR2 sequences are KGHSH and LQKENI. In DNA form, the CDR3 reads TGTGCCAGCTCACCAACCCGGGTACAGGTCCCTGGGAACACTGAAGCTTTCTTT. Translation gives CASSPTRVQVPGNTEAFF.

The chain joins TRBV28 to TRBJ1-2; the D gene is possibly TRBD1 (5 bases). V was shortened by 3 bases and J by 8 bases, with 16 bases between the two germline ends. This CDR3 is 14 amino acids long. Germline V lookup: CDR1 MDHEN, CDR2 SYDVKM. The chain's CDR3 is CASSLKNRSGGYTF. CDR3 nucleotide sequence: TGTGCCAGCAGTTTGAAGAACAGGAGTGGAGGCTACACCTTC.

The chain has TRBV7-9 and TRBJ2-2; D is perhaps TRBD1 (6 bases). The V end was cut by 3 bases, the J end by 6 bases, with 11 bases between. In germline, CDR1 is SEHNR, CDR2 FQNEAQ (reference sequence). CDR3 size: 14 residues. In nucleotides, the CDR3 is TGTGCCAGCAGCTTCCAGGGGCGGTCCGGGGAGCTGTTTTTT. Its protein product is CASSFQGRSGELFF. Supplemented by reference TRBV7-9 and TRBJ2-2, the full variable domain reads DTGVSQNPRHKITKRGQNVTFRCDPISEHNRLYWYRQTLGQGPEFLTYFQNEAQLEKSRLLSDRFSAERPKGSFSTLEIQRTEQGDSAMYLCASSFQGRSGELFFGEGSRLTVL.

This clone came up a few times. This chain connects TRBV4-1 to TRBJ1-2; the D is unclear. This CDR3 comprises 14 residues. CDR1 is MGHRA, CDR2 YSYEKL, per germline. V dropped 3 bases and J dropped 8 bases, with 16 bases sitting between them. In nucleotides, the CDR3 is TGCGCCAGCAGCCACCAAGAACAAAACCGCGGCTACACCTTC. This translates into CASSHQEQNRGYTF.

The V call is TRBV7-6, the J call TRBJ2-7, with 7 bases aligning to TRBD2. The germline gives CDR1 SGHVS, CDR2 FNYEAQ. The CDR3 is made up of 15 amino acids. V lost 5 bases to trimming and J lost 2 bases; unmatched junction nucleotides: 9. The CDR3 protein is CASSPGLAVTYEQYF. The CDR3 DNA reads TGTGCCAGCAGCCCCGGCCTAGCGGTGACCTACGAGCAGTACTTC.